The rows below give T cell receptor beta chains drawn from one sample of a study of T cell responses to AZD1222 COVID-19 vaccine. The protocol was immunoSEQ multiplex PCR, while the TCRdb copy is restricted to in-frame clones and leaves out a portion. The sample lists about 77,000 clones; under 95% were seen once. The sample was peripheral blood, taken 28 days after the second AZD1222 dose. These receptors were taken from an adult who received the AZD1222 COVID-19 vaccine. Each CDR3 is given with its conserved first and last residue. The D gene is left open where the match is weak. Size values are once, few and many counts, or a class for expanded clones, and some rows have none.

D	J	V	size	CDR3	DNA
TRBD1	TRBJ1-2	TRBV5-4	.	CASRRTGDLGGYTF	TGTGCCAGCAGACGAACAGGGGACTTGGGGGGCTACACCTTC
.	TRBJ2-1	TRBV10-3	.	CAIMSGQSYNEQFF	TGTGCCATCATGAGCGGTCAATCCTACAATGAGCAGTTCTTC
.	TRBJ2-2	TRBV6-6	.	CASGLRSRTGELFF	TGTGCCAGCGGGCTCAGATCTCGCACCGGGGAGCTGTTTTTT
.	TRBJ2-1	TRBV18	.	CASSPPKRTPYNEQFF	TGTGCCAGCTCACCACCGAAGCGGACACCCTACAATGAGCAGTTCTTC
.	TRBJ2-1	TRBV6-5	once	CASSWGSSYNEQFF	TGTGCCAGCAGTTGGGGGAGCTCCTACAATGAGCAGTTCTTC
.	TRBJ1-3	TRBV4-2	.	CASSQDRVRRAGNTIYF	TGTGCCAGCAGCCAAGATAGGGTAAGAAGAGCTGGAAACACCATATATTTT
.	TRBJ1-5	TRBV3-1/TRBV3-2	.	CASSQTNFNQPQHF	TGTGCCAGCAGCCAAACTAACTTCAATCAGCCCCAGCATTTT
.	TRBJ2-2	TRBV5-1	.	CASRRDSVNTGELFF	TGCGCCAGCAGGCGGGACTCAGTGAACACCGGGGAGCTGTTTTTT
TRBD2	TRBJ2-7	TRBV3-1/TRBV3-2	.	CASSQVFAGAYEQYF	TGTGCCAGCAGCCAAGTATTCGCGGGAGCCTACGAGCAGTACTTC
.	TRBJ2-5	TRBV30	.	CAWSVGSLGETQYF	TGTGCCTGGAGTGTAGGGTCCCTAGGGGAGACCCAGTACTTC